These 18 T cell receptor beta chains were sequenced from one sample in a study of human T cells and chemical hapten exposure. Unfractionated whole blood yielded the extracted total RNA. TCRdb reanalysed the 5' RACE reads using MiXCR and keeps one entry per CDR3 protein. The sample records tens of thousands of distinct CDR3 sequences, about 15% being singletons. Receptor source: a female donor in good health.

The chain is built from TRBV15 and TRBJ2-1; TRBD2 matches at 12 bases. The germline gives CDR1 LNHNV, CDR2 YYDKDF (reference sequence). The CDR3 runs 15 residues. With V trimmed by 0 bases and J by 6 bases, 0 bases remained unmatched. CDR3 in DNA: TGTGCCACCAGCAGAGAGACTAGCGGGGGCAATGAGCAGTTCTTC. Protein product: CATSRETSGGNEQFF.

The rearrangement joins TRBV29-1 to TRBJ1-2; 11 bases fit TRBD1. The trim removed 1 base at V and 5 bases at J, leaving 15 bases unmatched. The CDR3 is made up of 18 amino acids. Germline-derived CDR1 and CDR2 are SQVTM and ANQGSEA. This chain's CDR3 is CSVEGTGGAGLQPYGYTF. The CDR3 bases are TGCAGCGTTGAAGGGACAGGGGGCGCCGGGCTCCAACCATATGGCTACACCTTC.

This clonotype was counted at least ten times. This chain connects TRBV6-6 to TRBJ1-2; 8 positions match TRBD1. Trimming at V came to 5 bases and at J to 2 bases, leaving 7 bases not matched to a gene. Germline V lookup: CDR1 MNHNY, CDR2 SVGAGI (reference sequence). CDR3 size: 15 residues. CDR3 sequence: CASSPGQAPNYGYTF. DNA of the CDR3: TGTGCCAGCAGTCCGGGACAGGCCCCAAACTATGGCTACACCTTC.

Only a few counts were recorded for this clonotype. The chain links TRBV20-1 to TRBJ2-6, with D perhaps TRBD1 (5 bases). Germline V gene lookup returns CDR1 DFQATT and CDR2 SNEGSKA (reference sequence). CDR3 length equals 17 residues. Trimming shortened V by 0 bases and J by 6 bases, and 18 bases separated the two germline ends. The CDR3 DNA is TGCAGTGCTAGAGATCAGTCAGGGATCCCTTCGGCCAACGTCCTGACTTTC. Amino acids: CSARDQSGIPSANVLTF.

There are a few counts of this clonotype. The V and J genes are TRBV20-1 and TRBJ2-1; TRBD2 aligns across 14 bases. Germline CDR1 is DFQATT and CDR2 is SNEGSKA (reference sequence). The CDR3 runs 15 residues. The ends lost 5 bases at V and 4 bases at J; junction bases unmatched: 4. CDR3 coding DNA: TGCAGTGCTGGGGGACTAGCGGGGGATTACAATGAGCAGTTCTTC. The encoded protein is CSAGGLAGDYNEQFF.

The J gene is TRBJ1-1, the V gene TRBV4-1; 7 bases line up with TRBD1. Germline V gene data show CDR1 as MGHRA and CDR2 as YSYEKL. The trim removed 4 bases at V and 0 bases at J, leaving 11 bases unmatched. The CDR3 sequence is 17 residues long. This CDR3 reads CASSPSRQGLLNTEAFF. The DNA for the CDR3 is TGCGCCAGCAGCCCAAGCCGACAGGGACTCTTGAACACTGAAGCTTTCTTT.

The chain couples TRBV7-9 to TRBJ1-1; D is unclear. CDR1 SEHNR and CDR2 FQNEAQ come from the germline V gene (reference sequence). Trimming shortened V by 2 bases and J by 3 bases, and 7 bases separated the two germline ends. The length of the CDR3 is 13 residues. This CDR3 is CASSLNGDTEAFF. The CDR3 region has the DNA TGTGCCAGCAGCTTAAATGGGGACACTGAAGCTTTCTTT.

This clonotype appeared a few times. This CDR3 is CASSSGRHGDEQYF. CDR3 DNA: TGCGCCAGCAGCTCGGGACGACACGGAGACGAGCAGTACTTC. This chain links TRBV5-1 with TRBJ2-7, with D possibly called TRBD1 or TRBD2 (5 bases each). V was clipped by 3 bases and J by 5 bases, with 15 bases between them. Germline assignment: CDR1 SGHRS and CDR2 YFSETQ. The CDR3 has 14 residues.

The chain combines TRBV5-1 with TRBJ1-1, with 9 bases that match TRBD1. The CDR3 contains 15 residues. The V segment lost 4 bases and the J segment 2 bases; nucleotides outside the gene matches: 6. Germline V gene lookup returns CDR1 SGHRS and CDR2 YFSETQ. CDR3 coding DNA: TGCGCCAGCAGCCCGCAGGGACAGGGCAACACTGAAGCTTTCTTT. Amino acid sequence: CASSPQGQGNTEAFF.

This chain links TRBV6-2 or TRBV6-3 with TRBJ1-5, with a tentative D call TRBD1 (6 bases). The CDR3 contains 17 residues. CDR1 MNHEY and CDR2 SVGEGT come from the germline V gene. V was shortened by 7 bases and J by 0 bases, with 19 bases between the two germline ends. The CDR3 bases are TGTGCCAGCACCCTCACCTGGGGGCAGATTAGCAATCAGCCCCAGCATTTT. This translates into CASTLTWGQISNQPQHF.

The chain has TRBV7-8 and TRBJ1-2; D perhaps matches TRBD1 (6 bases). Germline V lookup: CDR1 SGHVS, CDR2 FQNEAQ. Trimming pared 5 bases from V and 2 bases from J, leaving 21 bases between. The CDR3 totals 17 residues. The DNA for the CDR3 is TGTGCCAGCAGCCCCCACAGGGTACTCTCCCCAAACTATGGCTACACCTTC. Encoded protein: CASSPHRVLSPNYGYTF.

This clonotype was seen a few times. This chain connects TRBV28 to TRBJ1-2; D might be TRBD1 (6 bases). Germline V gene lookup returns CDR1 MDHEN and CDR2 SYDVKM. V lost 7 bases and J lost 3, with 9 bases in between. The CDR3 has 12 amino acids. This CDR3 reads CASTGDDYGYTF. The CDR3 bases are TGTGCCAGCACAGGGGATGACTATGGCTACACCTTC.

This clonotype has more than one count but fewer than ten. The genes are TRBV19 and TRBJ1-5; D call uncertain. V lost 3 bases and J lost 2, with 8 bases in between. The V gene's germline CDR1 is LNHDA and CDR2 SQIVND (reference sequence). The CDR3 runs 14 residues. CDR3 sequence reads: CASSIRRGNQPQHF. The CDR3 DNA follows: TGTGCCAGTAGTATTCGAAGGGGCAATCAGCCCCAGCATTTT.

The chain uses TRBV2 and TRBJ1-2, with 11 bases identical to TRBD1. There are 14 residues in the CDR3. J was trimmed by 4 bases and V by 8 bases; bases with no gene match: 6. Germline lookup yields CDR1 SNHLY and CDR2 FYNNEI. The CDR3 DNA sequence: TGTGCCAGCTCTTGGACAGGGGGCACCTATGGCTACACCTTC. This sequence encodes CASSWTGGTYGYTF.

This clonotype was seen ten or more times. This chain links TRBV5-1 with TRBJ2-3, with 14 positions matching TRBD2. The V gene's germline CDR1 is SGHRS and CDR2 YFSETQ. Germline trimming cut 4 bases from V and 11 bases from J; bases unmatched to any gene: 9. The CDR3 sequence is 15 residues long. As DNA, the CDR3 is TGCGCCAGCAGCCCGGTAGGGACTAGCGGGGGAGAGCAGTATTTT. It specifies CASSPVGTSGGEQYF.

This clonotype was detected a few times. The chain uses TRBV4-2 and TRBJ2-3; 7 bases are shared with TRBD2. This CDR3 has 19 amino acids. Trimming at V came to 0 bases and at J to 2 bases, leaving 14 bases not matched to a gene. Per the germline V gene, CDR1 is LGHNA and CDR2 is YNFKEQ. CDR3 in DNA: TGTGCCAGCAGCCAAGACGGTTCCTTTGTGGGAGGGTACACAGATACGCAGTATTTT. Its translation is CASSQDGSFVGGYTDTQYF.

The chain joins TRBV5-1 to TRBJ1-1; weak D call: TRBD1 (5 bases). Germline V gene data show CDR1 as SGHRS and CDR2 as YFSETQ. The germline V and J ends were trimmed by 4 bases and 0 bases, with 19 bases remaining between them. CDR3 length: 17 amino acids. CDR3 coding DNA: TGCGCCAGCAGCCCGGACAAACAGAGCAAAATGAACACTGAAGCTTTCTTT. Translation: CASSPDKQSKMNTEAFF.

The chain employs TRBV7-2 and TRBJ1-1; unclear D gene. This CDR3 region has 13 residues. V lost 5 bases to trimming and J lost 4 bases, with 11 bases between them. Germline CDR1 is SGHTA and CDR2 is FQGNSA. The CDR3 DNA is TGTGCCAGCAGCCCAGAAATGGGCACTGAAGCTTTCTTT. It codes for CASSPEMGTEAFF.